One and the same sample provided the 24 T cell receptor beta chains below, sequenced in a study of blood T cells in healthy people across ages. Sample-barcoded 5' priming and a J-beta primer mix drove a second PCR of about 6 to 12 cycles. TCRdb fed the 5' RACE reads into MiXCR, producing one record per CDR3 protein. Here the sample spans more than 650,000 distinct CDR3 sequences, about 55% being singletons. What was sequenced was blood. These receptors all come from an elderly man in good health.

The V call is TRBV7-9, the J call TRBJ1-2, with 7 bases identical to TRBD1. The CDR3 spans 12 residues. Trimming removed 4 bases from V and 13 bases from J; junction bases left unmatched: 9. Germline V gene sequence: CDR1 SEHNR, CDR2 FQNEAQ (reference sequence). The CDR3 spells CASSYPGTVGTF. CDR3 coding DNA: TGTGCCAGCAGCTACCCCGGGACAGTAGGCACCTTC.

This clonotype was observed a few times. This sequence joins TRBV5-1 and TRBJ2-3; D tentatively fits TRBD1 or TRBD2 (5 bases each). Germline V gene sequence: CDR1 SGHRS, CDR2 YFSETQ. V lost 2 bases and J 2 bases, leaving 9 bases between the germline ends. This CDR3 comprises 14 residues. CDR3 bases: TGCGCCAGCAGCTTAAAGGGACCCACAGATACGCAGTATTTT. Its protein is CASSLKGPTDTQYF. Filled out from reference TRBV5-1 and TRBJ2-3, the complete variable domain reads KAGVTQTPRYLIKTRGQQVTLSCSPISGHRSVSWYQQTPGQGLQFLFEYFSETQRNKGNFPGRFSGRQFSNSRSEMNVSTLELGDSALYLCASSLKGPTDTQYFGPGTRLTVL.

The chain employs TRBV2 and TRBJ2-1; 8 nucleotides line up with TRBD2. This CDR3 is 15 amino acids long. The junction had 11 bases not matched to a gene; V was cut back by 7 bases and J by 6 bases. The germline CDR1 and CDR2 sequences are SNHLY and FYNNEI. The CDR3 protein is CASTLSGSPINEQFF. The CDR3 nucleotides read TGTGCCAGCACTTTGAGCGGGAGCCCCATCAATGAGCAGTTCTTC.

In DNA form, the CDR3 reads TGCGCCAGCAGCCCTCACGGGGGCTCACAAGAGACCCAGTACTTC. Translating gives CASSPHGGSQETQYF. The rearrangement links TRBV4-1 to TRBJ2-5; D may correspond to TRBD1 or TRBD2 (6 bases each). This CDR3 comprises 15 residues. Germline V gene lookup returns CDR1 MGHRA and CDR2 YSYEKL. V lost 4 bases and J 2 bases, leaving 14 bases between the germline ends.

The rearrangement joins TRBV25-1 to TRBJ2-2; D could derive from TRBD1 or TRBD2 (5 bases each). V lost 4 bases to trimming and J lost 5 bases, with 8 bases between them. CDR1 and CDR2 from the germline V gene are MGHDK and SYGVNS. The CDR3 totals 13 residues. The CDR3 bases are TGTGCCAGCAGTGCTGGGGGAACCGGGGAGCTGTTTTTT. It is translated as CASSAGGTGELFF.

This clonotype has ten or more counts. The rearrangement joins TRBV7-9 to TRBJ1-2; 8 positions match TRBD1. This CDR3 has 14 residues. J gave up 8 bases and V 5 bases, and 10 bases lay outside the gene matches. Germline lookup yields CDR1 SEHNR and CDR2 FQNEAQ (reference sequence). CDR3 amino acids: CASSVAGGAWGYTF. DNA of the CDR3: TGTGCCAGCAGCGTCGCAGGGGGCGCTTGGGGCTACACCTTC. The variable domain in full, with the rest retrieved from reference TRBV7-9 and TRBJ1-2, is DTGVSQNPRHKITKRGQNVTFRCDPISEHNRLYWYRQTLGQGPEFLTYFQNEAQLEKSRLLSDRFSAERPKGSFSTLEIQRTEQGDSAMYLCASSVAGGAWGYTFGSGTRLTVV.

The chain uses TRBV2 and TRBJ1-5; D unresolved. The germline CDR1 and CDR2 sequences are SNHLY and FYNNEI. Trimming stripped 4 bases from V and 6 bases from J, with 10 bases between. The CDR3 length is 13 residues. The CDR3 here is CASSVGPGQPQHF. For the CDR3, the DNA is TGTGCCAGCAGTGTTGGACCGGGTCAGCCCCAGCATTTT.

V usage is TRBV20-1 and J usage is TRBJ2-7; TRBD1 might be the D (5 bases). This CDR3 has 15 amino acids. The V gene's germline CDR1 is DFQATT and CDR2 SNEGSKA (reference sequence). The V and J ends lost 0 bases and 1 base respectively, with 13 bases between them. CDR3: CSARDLGRTSYEQYF. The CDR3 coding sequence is TGCAGTGCTAGAGATTTGGGCAGGACATCCTACGAGCAGTACTTC.

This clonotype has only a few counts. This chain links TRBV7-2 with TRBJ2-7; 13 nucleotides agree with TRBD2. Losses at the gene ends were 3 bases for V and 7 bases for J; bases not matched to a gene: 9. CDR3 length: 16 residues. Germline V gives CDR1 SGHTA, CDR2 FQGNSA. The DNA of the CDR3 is TGTGCCAGCAGCTTGGGACTAGCGGGAATCTACAATGAGCAGTACTTC. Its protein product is CASSLGLAGIYNEQYF.

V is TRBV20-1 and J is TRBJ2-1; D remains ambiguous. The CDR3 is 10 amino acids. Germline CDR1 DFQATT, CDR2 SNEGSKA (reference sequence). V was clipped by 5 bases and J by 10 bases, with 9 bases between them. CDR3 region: CSAYKLEQFF. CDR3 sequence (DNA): TGCAGTGCTTATAAACTGGAGCAGTTCTTC.

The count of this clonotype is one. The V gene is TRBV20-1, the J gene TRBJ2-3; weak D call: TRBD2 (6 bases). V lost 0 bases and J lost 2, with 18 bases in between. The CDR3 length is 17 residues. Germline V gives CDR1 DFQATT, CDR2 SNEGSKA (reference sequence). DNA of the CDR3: TGCAGTGCTAGAGAACCCCCCCCTGGCGGGAACACAGATACGCAGTATTTT. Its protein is CSAREPPPGGNTDTQYF.

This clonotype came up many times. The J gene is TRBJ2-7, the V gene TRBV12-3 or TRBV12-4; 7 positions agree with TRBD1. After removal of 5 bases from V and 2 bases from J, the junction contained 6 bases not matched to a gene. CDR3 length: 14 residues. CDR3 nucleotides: TGTGCCAGCAGTCCTCGGACAGGCCCCTACGAGCAGTACTTC. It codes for CASSPRTGPYEQYF.

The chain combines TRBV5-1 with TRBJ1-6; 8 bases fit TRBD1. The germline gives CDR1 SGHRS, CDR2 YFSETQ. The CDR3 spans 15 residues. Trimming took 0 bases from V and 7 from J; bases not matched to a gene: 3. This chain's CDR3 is CASSLVAGGNSPLHF. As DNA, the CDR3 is TGCGCCAGCAGCTTGGTGGCAGGGGGCAATTCACCCCTCCACTTT.

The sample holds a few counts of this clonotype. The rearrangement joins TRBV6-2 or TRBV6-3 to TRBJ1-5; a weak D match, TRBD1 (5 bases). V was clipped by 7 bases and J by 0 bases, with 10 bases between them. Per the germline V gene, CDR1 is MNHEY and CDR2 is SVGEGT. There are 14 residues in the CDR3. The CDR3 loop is CASMEGFSNQPQHF. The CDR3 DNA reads TGTGCCAGCATGGAGGGGTTTAGCAATCAGCCCCAGCATTTT.

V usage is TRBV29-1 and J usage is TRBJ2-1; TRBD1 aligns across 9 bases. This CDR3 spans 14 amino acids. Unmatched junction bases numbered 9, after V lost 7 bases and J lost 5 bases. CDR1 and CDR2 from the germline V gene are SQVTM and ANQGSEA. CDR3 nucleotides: TGCAGCGACACAACAGGGGGCAGTAACAATGAGCAGTTCTTC. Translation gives CSDTTGGSNNEQFF.

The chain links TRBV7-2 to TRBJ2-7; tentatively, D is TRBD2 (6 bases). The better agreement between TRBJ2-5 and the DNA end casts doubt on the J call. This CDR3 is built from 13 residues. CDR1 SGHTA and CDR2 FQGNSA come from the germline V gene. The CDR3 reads CASNPGGPGTQYF. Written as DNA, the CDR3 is TGTGCCAGCAACCCCGGGGGACCGGGGACCCAGTACTTC.

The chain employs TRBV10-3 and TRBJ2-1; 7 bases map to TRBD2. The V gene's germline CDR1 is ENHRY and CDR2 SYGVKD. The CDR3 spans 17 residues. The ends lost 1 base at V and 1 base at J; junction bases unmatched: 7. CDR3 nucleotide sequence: TGTGCCATCAGTGAGTATCGGCGGGAGATGTCCTACAATGAGCAGTTCTTC. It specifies CAISEYRREMSYNEQFF.

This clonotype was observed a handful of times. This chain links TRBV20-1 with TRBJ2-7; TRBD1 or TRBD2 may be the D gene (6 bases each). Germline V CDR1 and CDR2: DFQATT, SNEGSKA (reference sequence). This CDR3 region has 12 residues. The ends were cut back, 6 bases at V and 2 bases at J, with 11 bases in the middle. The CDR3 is CSAPGGTYEQYF. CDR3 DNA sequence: TGCAGTGCCCCCGGGGGCACCTACGAGCAGTACTTC.

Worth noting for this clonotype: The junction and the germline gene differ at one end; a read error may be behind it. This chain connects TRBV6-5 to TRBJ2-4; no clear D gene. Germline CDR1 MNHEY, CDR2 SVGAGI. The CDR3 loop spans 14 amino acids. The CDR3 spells CASSRSSYQNIRYF. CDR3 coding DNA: TGTGCCAGCAGCCGCTCGAGTTACCAAAACATTCGGTACTTC.

CDR3 amino acids: CASHSPFSGDFTNEQFF. CDR3 nucleotide sequence: TGTGCCAGCCACTCTCCATTTTCGGGGGATTTTACAAATGAGCAGTTCTTC. The V gene is TRBV7-9, the J gene TRBJ2-1, with D perhaps TRBD2 (6 bases). Deletions cut 8 bases from V and 7 bases from J, with 27 bases between. CDR3 size: 17 residues. Looked up from germline, CDR1 is SEHNR and CDR2 is FQNEAQ (reference sequence).

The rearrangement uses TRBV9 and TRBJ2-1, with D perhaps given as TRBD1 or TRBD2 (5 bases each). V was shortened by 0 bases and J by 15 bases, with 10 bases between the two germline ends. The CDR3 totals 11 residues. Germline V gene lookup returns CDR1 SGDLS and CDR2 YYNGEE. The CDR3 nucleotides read TGTGCCAGCAGCGTAGGAGGGGAACGGTTCTTC. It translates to CASSVGGERFF.

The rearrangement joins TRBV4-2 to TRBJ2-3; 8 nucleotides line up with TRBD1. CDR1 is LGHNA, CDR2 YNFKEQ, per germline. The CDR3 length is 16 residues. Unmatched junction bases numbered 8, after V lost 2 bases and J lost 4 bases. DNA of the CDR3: TGTGCCAGCAGCCAAAAACAGGGGGGTGAGGCAGATACGCAGTATTTT. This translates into CASSQKQGGEADTQYF.

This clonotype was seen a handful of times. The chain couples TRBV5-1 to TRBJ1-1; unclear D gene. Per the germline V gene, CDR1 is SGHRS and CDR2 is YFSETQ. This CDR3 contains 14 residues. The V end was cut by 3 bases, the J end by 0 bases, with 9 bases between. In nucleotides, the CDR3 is TGCGCCAGCAGCTCCCGGATGATGAACACTGAAGCTTTCTTT. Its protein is CASSSRMMNTEAFF.

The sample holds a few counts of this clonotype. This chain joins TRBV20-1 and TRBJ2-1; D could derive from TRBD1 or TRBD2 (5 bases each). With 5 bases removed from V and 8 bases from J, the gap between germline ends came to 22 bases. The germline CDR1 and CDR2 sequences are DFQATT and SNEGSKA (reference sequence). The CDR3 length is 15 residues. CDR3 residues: CSASRDQSLGHEQFF. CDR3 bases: TGCAGTGCTTCCCGGGACCAGTCTTTAGGGCATGAGCAGTTCTTC.